These 24 T cell receptor beta chains came from one sample sequenced in a study of Ad26.COV2.S vaccination and SARS-CoV-2 variants (dated by TCRdb to the early 2020s). Library creation used the immunoSEQ multiplex PCR assay. TCRdb's version of the immuneACCESS table is confined to in-frame rearrangements and falls short of the full clone set. An unresolved V gene accounts for under half of the shortfall where checked; the remainder is of unknown origin. Counted in this sample were about 460,000 clones; 80% to 90% of them appeared once. The ten most abundant clones make up 1.5% to 2% of the sample. In the paper's terms, the treatment or condition label means: around 19 received Ad26.COV2.S at low or high dose, single or two shots; about 5 received placebo; per-sample allocation not given. For vaccine and placebo recipients, the sequenced repertoires came from samples collected on day 63 after the first injection.

The sequencing here drew on peripheral blood, taken in a trial of Ad26.COV2.S vaccine versus placebo. Source of these receptors: a person aged 18-65 years who received the Ad26.COV2.S COVID-19 vaccine or a placebo.

This chain joins TRBV29-1 and TRBJ1-1, with a weak D call TRBD1 (6 bases). Germline V gene lookup returns CDR1 SQVTM and CDR2 ANQGSEA. Trimming stripped 7 bases from V and 7 bases from J, with 16 bases between. CDR3 size: 12 residues. CDR3 region: CSAIWGADEAFF. The CDR3 DNA is TGCAGCGCGATTTGGGGGGCCGATGAAGCTTTCTTT.

The V and J genes are TRBV30 and TRBJ1-2; D is perhaps TRBD1 (6 bases). The V end was cut by 5 bases, the J end by 2 bases, with 12 bases between. Germline loops: CDR1 GTSNPN, CDR2 SVGIG (reference sequence). The CDR3 is 13 amino acids. In nucleotides, the CDR3 is TGTGCCTGGGGGTGGACAGCCAACTATGGCTACACCTTC. This gives the protein CAWGWTANYGYTF.

The V and J genes are TRBV6-6 and TRBJ2-7; D might be TRBD2 (6 bases). The V gene's germline CDR1 is MNHNY and CDR2 SVGAGI (reference sequence). Between the trimmed V and J ends, which lost 8 bases and 7 bases, there was a span of 27 bases. The CDR3 consists of 16 residues. The CDR3 is CASCQTSGSARREQYF. For the CDR3, the DNA is TGTGCCAGCTGCCAAACCTCCGGGAGCGCGCGGCGGGAGCAGTACTTC.

The genes are TRBV7-3 and TRBJ1-6, with 8 bases that match TRBD1. V lost 4 bases and J lost 6; bases outside the gene matches: 2. Germline V gene data show CDR1 as SGHTA and CDR2 as FQGTGA. The CDR3 sequence is 14 residues long. The DNA for the CDR3 is TGTGCCAGCAGCTGGACAGGGTCTAATTCACCCCTCCACTTT. Protein: CASSWTGSNSPLHF.

The J gene is TRBJ2-7, the V gene TRBV28; D is possibly TRBD1 or TRBD2 (5 bases each). CDR3 length equals 18 residues. The V end lost 6 bases, the J end lost 2 bases, and 26 bases lay between the germline ends. CDR1 MDHEN and CDR2 SYDVKM come from the germline V gene. The DNA for the CDR3 is TGTGCCAGCAGCTCACCACGCCCCCTTCGGGGCCACCCCTACGAGCAGTACTTC. Translation: CASSSPRPLRGHPYEQYF.

The rearrangement uses TRBV6-2 or TRBV6-3 and TRBJ2-1; D remains ambiguous. V lost 2 bases and J 10 bases, leaving 12 bases between the germline ends. This CDR3 is 13 amino acids long. Germline CDR1 and CDR2: MNHEY and SVGEGT. CDR3: CASSYGVMGEQFF. The CDR3 DNA is TGTGCCAGCAGTTACGGTGTTATGGGCGAGCAGTTCTTC.

The CDR3 spells CASRQNPSGNTIYF. The CDR3 nucleotides are TGTGCCAGCAGACAAAATCCCTCTGGAAACACCATATATTTT. The chain couples TRBV7-6 to TRBJ1-3; the D is unclear. Deletions cut 6 bases from V and 0 bases from J, with 9 bases between. Germline V gene lookup returns CDR1 SGHVS and CDR2 FNYEAQ. The CDR3 covers 14 residues.

The table lists this clone with a count of one. The J gene is TRBJ2-3, the V gene TRBV7-9, with TRBD2 identical over 12 bases. CDR1 SEHNR and CDR2 FQNEAQ come from the germline V gene (reference sequence). There are 16 residues in the CDR3. The trim removed 5 bases at V and 1 base at J, leaving 4 bases unmatched. CDR3 coding DNA: TGTGCCAGCAGCCGCCGACTAGCGGGGGGCACAGATACGCAGTATTTT. Residues: CASSRRLAGGTDTQYF.

J is TRBJ1-6 and V is TRBV11-2, with 7 bases lining up with TRBD1. Germline lookup yields CDR1 SGHAT and CDR2 FQNNGV. The CDR3 is made up of 15 amino acids. Trimming at V came to 6 bases and at J to 6 bases, leaving 8 bases not matched to a gene. The CDR3 region is CASRPPGQINSPLHF. CDR3 bases: TGTGCCAGCAGACCCCCGGGACAGATTAATTCACCCCTCCACTTT. Full variable domain (rest looked up from reference TRBV11-2 and TRBJ1-6): EAGVAQSPRYKIIEKRQSVAFWCNPISGHATLYWYQQILGQGPKLLIQFQNNGVVDDSQLPKDRFSAERLKGVDSTLKIQPAKLEDSAVYLCASRPPGQINSPLHFGNGTRLTVT.

V and J are TRBV7-9 and TRBJ2-1; 9 bases agree with TRBD1. Trimming took 5 bases from V and 5 from J; bases not matched to a gene: 7. From germline, CDR1 is SEHNR and CDR2 FQNEAQ (reference sequence). This CDR3 comprises 15 residues. The CDR3 sequence: CASSRRTGAHNEQFF. CDR3 DNA sequence: TGTGCCAGCAGCCGAAGGACAGGGGCACACAATGAGCAGTTCTTC.

This clone showed up just once. The chain carries TRBV6-5 and TRBJ2-4; TRBD1 matches 7 bases. From germline, CDR1 is MNHEY and CDR2 SVGAGI. With V trimmed by 6 bases and J by 7 bases, 6 bases remained unmatched. The CDR3 loop spans 13 amino acids. The CDR3 loop reads CASRNPGQNIQYF. CDR3 in DNA: TGTGCCAGCAGAAACCCGGGACAGAACATTCAGTACTTC.

Written as DNA, the CDR3 is TGTGCCACCAGCAGAGATCCGCAGGGAGATACGCAGTATTTT. It is translated as CATSRDPQGDTQYF. The V and J genes are TRBV15 and TRBJ2-3, with D tentatively TRBD1 (5 bases). The CDR3 contains 14 residues. In germline, CDR1 is LNHNV, CDR2 YYDKDF (reference sequence). Trimming pared 0 bases from V and 5 bases from J, leaving 9 bases between.

Details on this clone: In the same sample, other DNA sequences code for this CDR3. The CDR3 DNA follows: TGTGCCAGCAGCTTAGGAGGGGGTGGCGAGACCCAGTACTTC. Translating gives CASSLGGGGETQYF. The genes are TRBV7-3 and TRBJ2-5, with D tentatively TRBD1 or TRBD2 (6 bases each). The germline gives CDR1 SGHTA, CDR2 FQGTGA. There are 14 residues in the CDR3. Trimming left V 2 bases short and J 5 bases short, with 12 bases between.

The J gene is TRBJ1-1, the V gene TRBV7-8, with 9 bases aligning to TRBD1. CDR3 length equals 17 residues. Germline values: CDR1 SGHVS, CDR2 FQNEAQ. Trimming cost V 4 bases and J 3 bases; bases outside gene matches: 12. CDR3: CASSSHRGPSVDTEAFF. CDR3 sequence (DNA): TGTGCCAGCAGCTCCCACAGGGGGCCCTCAGTTGACACTGAAGCTTTCTTT.

The rearrangement joins TRBV7-8 to TRBJ2-1; tentatively, D is TRBD1 (5 bases). CDR3 length: 15 residues. The germline gives CDR1 SGHVS, CDR2 FQNEAQ. V was shortened by 1 base and J by 6 bases, with 13 bases between the two germline ends. CDR3 in amino acids: CASSLVVGEVNEQFF. In DNA form, the CDR3 reads TGTGCCAGCAGCTTAGTGGTAGGGGAAGTCAATGAGCAGTTCTTC.

The chain employs TRBV7-2 and TRBJ2-3, with 7 bases identical to TRBD2. The germline CDR1 and CDR2 sequences are SGHTA and FQGNSA. Trimming removed 6 bases from V and 4 bases from J; junction bases left unmatched: 7. The CDR3 covers 14 residues. As DNA, the CDR3 is TGTGCCAGCAGACGGGGGGAGGTCTCAGATACGCAGTATTTT. This encodes CASRRGEVSDTQYF.

In its sample, this clone was seen a few times. The genes are TRBV5-1 and TRBJ1-5; D ambiguous. V lost 7 bases and J 0 bases, leaving 8 bases between the germline ends. This CDR3 comprises 13 residues. Germline V gives CDR1 SGHRS, CDR2 YFSETQ. CDR3 region: CASSPDSNQPQHF. In DNA form, the CDR3 reads TGCGCCAGCTCCCCCGATAGCAATCAGCCCCAGCATTTT. The entire variable domain, with the rest obtained from reference TRBV5-1 and TRBJ1-5, is as follows: KAGVTQTPRYLIKTRGQQVTLSCSPISGHRSVSWYQQTPGQGLQFLFEYFSETQRNKGNFPGRFSGRQFSNSRSEMNVSTLELGDSALYLCASSPDSNQPQHFGDGTRLSIL.

This clone was observed a few times. J is TRBJ2-7 and V is TRBV6-1; D may be TRBD1 (5 bases). Trimming removed 0 bases at V and 4 bases at J, with 10 bases between. The CDR3 consists of 14 residues. Germline CDR1 reads MNHNS; CDR2 reads SASEGT. CDR3: CASSEAGSGYEQYF. The DNA of the CDR3 is TGTGCCAGCAGTGAAGCGGGATCAGGGTACGAGCAGTACTTC.

The chain links TRBV29-1 to TRBJ2-5; 9 bases are a match to TRBD1. CDR1 is SQVTM, CDR2 ANQGSEA, per germline. There are 13 residues in the CDR3. The ends lost 1 base at V and 3 bases at J; junction bases unmatched: 0. CDR3 sequence (DNA): TGCAGCGTTGAAGGGACAGGGGAAGAGACCCAGTACTTC. This sequence encodes CSVEGTGEETQYF.

The chain combines TRBV10-3 with TRBJ1-1; D unresolved. Germline assignment: CDR1 ENHRY and CDR2 SYGVKD. The ends were cut back, 0 bases at V and 1 base at J, with 12 bases in the middle. The CDR3 sequence is 16 residues long. The CDR3 protein is CAISESSGSTNTEAFF. CDR3 bases: TGTGCCATCAGTGAGTCGTCGGGGTCAACGAACACTGAAGCTTTCTTT.

This chain uses TRBV18 with TRBJ2-1; possibly TRBD1 for D (5 bases). CDR3 length: 14 amino acids. V lost 6 bases, J lost 0 bases, and 9 bases lay in between. From germline, CDR1 is KGHSH and CDR2 LQKENI. The CDR3 nucleotides read TGTGCCAGCTCTCCGACAGTCTCCTACAATGAGCAGTTCTTC. Translating it yields CASSPTVSYNEQFF.

The rearrangement uses TRBV9 and TRBJ2-2; D might be TRBD1 (5 bases). Germline V CDR1 and CDR2: SGDLS, YYNGEE. This CDR3 has 12 residues. The V and J ends lost 3 bases and 7 bases respectively, with 7 bases between them. CDR3 in DNA: TGTGCCAGCAGCGAGGGGATCGGGGAGCTGTTTTTT. Its protein product is CASSEGIGELFF.

The chain uses TRBV6-1 and TRBJ1-2; 7 nucleotides line up with TRBD1. CDR1 MNHNS and CDR2 SASEGT come from the germline V gene. This CDR3 has 16 residues. Losses at the gene ends were 4 bases for V and 6 bases for J; bases not matched to a gene: 14. CDR3 nucleotide sequence: TGTGCCAGCAGTGGGTCGATAACAGGGGTTAAGGATGGCTACACCTTC. It translates to CASSGSITGVKDGYTF.

The chain joins TRBV28 to TRBJ2-7; 8 bases fit TRBD1. The CDR3 has 16 residues. After removal of 5 bases from V and 3 bases from J, the junction contained 12 bases not matched to a gene. Germline assignment: CDR1 MDHEN and CDR2 SYDVKM. CDR3 protein: CASSKAAGGILYEQYF. The DNA for the CDR3 is TGTGCCAGCAGTAAGGCGGCAGGGGGCATCCTCTACGAGCAGTACTTC.